The 10 T cell receptor beta chains below come from one sample, sequenced in a study of regulatory T cells in long-lasting Graves disease. Assembly of TCR beta libraries relied on iRepertoire HTBI primers together with Arm-PCR of CDR3 regions. MiXCR was run by TCRdb on the multiplex PCR reads, yielding one entry per CDR3 protein. Here the sample spans about 440,000 distinct CDR3 sequences, approximately 16% being singletons. Documented time point: newly diagnosed GD, antithyroid drugs for less than 3 months. RNA from PBMCs was the source of the TCR library. These data were also filed under a second study, of T cells in Graves' hyperthyroidism and ophthalmopathy.

The sequences come from peripheral blood mononuclear cells (PBMCs), collected at new diagnosis, from a patient treated with antithyroid drugs. These receptor sequences come from a woman aged 25 to 45 with Graves disease.

The V gene is TRBV20-1, the J gene TRBJ1-1; 7 bases line up with TRBD1. Germline lookup yields CDR1 DFQATT and CDR2 SNEGSKA (reference sequence). J gave up 4 bases and V 0 bases, and 8 bases lay outside the gene matches. The CDR3 totals 15 residues. The CDR3 reads CSARDGDRAGTEAFF. The CDR3 DNA is TGCAGTGCTAGAGATGGAGACAGGGCGGGCACTGAAGCTTTCTTT.

The sample holds a few counts of this clonotype. This rearrangement joins TRBV2 to TRBJ2-2, with D perhaps matching TRBD1 (5 bases). This CDR3 is 12 amino acids long. CDR1 and CDR2 from the germline V gene are SNHLY and FYNNEI. V gave up 8 bases and J gave up 6 bases, with 10 bases separating them. DNA of the CDR3: TGTGCCAGCGGACAAGGTGCCGGGGAGCTGTTTTTT. Amino acid sequence: CASGQGAGELFF.

The chain recombines TRBV7-9 with TRBJ1-3, with D possibly being TRBD1 (6 bases). This CDR3 region has 14 residues. Per the germline V gene, CDR1 is SEHNR and CDR2 is FQNEAQ (reference sequence). The V and J ends lost 5 bases and 8 bases respectively, with 16 bases between them. This CDR3 is CASSTRTAADTIYF. The CDR3 DNA sequence: TGTGCCAGCAGCACCCGGACAGCCGCAGACACCATATATTTT.

The chain recombines TRBV7-2 with TRBJ2-1; 9 bases align to TRBD2. V lost 5 bases to trimming and J lost 13 bases; unmatched junction nucleotides: 6. This CDR3 has 12 residues. Germline CDR1 and CDR2: SGHTA and FQGNSA. The CDR3 region is CASSPPGLAQFF. CDR3 sequence (DNA): TGTGCCAGCAGCCCCCCGGGACTAGCCCAGTTCTTC.

The rearrangement joins TRBV5-4 to TRBJ2-3; 8 nucleotides agree with TRBD2. V lost 0 bases and J lost 5; bases outside the gene matches: 14. Germline V lookup: CDR1 SGHNT, CDR2 YYREEE (reference sequence). CDR3 length: 18 amino acids. CDR3 residues: CASSLAASSGRRVDTQYF. CDR3 DNA sequence: TGTGCCAGCAGCTTGGCCGCCTCTAGCGGGCGGCGGGTAGATACGCAGTATTTT.

The table lists this clonotype with many counts. A junction end diverges from the germline sequence, so it may reflect a read error. The gene calls are TRBV11-2 and TRBJ2-7, with a possible D match to TRBD2 (5 bases). The CDR3 covers 13 residues. Per germline, CDR1 SGHAT and CDR2 FQNNGV. The CDR3 reads CASRLAGPYEQYF. The DNA for the CDR3 is TGTGCCAGCCGCTTGGCGGGTCCCTACGAGCAGTACTTC.

This clonotype has ten or more counts. This sequence joins TRBV29-1 and TRBJ2-6; 7 nucleotides align to TRBD1. The CDR3 covers 18 residues. V shed 2 bases, J shed 0 bases, and the junction held 10 bases outside the gene matches. In germline, CDR1 is SQVTM, CDR2 ANQGSEA. The CDR3 DNA reads as TGCAGCGTTGAACTACGGGACAGTTCCACCTCTGGGGCCAACGTCCTGACTTTC. Amino acids: CSVELRDSSTSGANVLTF. The variable domain in full, completed from reference TRBV29-1 and TRBJ2-6, reads SAVISQKPSRDICQRGTSLTIQCQVDSQVTMMFWYRQQPGQSLTLIATANQGSEATYESGFVIDKFPISRPNLTFSTLTVSNMSPEDSSIYLCSVELRDSSTSGANVLTFGAGSRLTVL.

This clonotype occurred many times. The gene calls are TRBV2 and TRBJ1-1, with 9 bases that match TRBD1. This CDR3 region has 16 residues. The V segment lost 6 bases and the J segment 1 base; nucleotides outside the gene matches: 9. CDR1 is SNHLY, CDR2 FYNNEI, per germline. The CDR3 loop is CASRPGTGFANTEAFF. The CDR3 bases are TGTGCCAGCAGACCAGGGACAGGGTTTGCGAACACTGAAGCTTTCTTT. The full variable domain, with the rest looked up from reference TRBV2 and TRBJ1-1, is EPEVTQTPSHQVTQMGQEVILRCVPISNHLYFYWYRQILGQKVEFLVSFYNNEISEKSEIFDDQFSVERPDGSNFTLKIRSTKLEDSAMYFCASRPGTGFANTEAFFGQGTRLTVV.

The rearrangement uses TRBV20-1 and TRBJ1-1, with 7 bases lining up with TRBD1. CDR1 is DFQATT, CDR2 SNEGSKA, per germline (reference sequence). The length of the CDR3 is 15 residues. J was trimmed by 4 bases and V by 2 bases; bases with no gene match: 10. CDR3 in amino acids: CSARRPLTGSTEAFF. CDR3 in DNA: TGCAGTGCTAGACGGCCCCTGACAGGGAGCACTGAAGCTTTCTTT.

This clonotype was seen only a few times. The chain combines TRBV27 with TRBJ2-2; D is ambiguous. This CDR3 region has 14 residues. Per the germline V gene, CDR1 is MNHEY and CDR2 is SMNVEV (reference sequence). V lost 1 base and J lost 2, with 5 bases in between. The CDR3 nucleotides are TGTGCCAGCAGTTTATTTGTCAACACCGGGGAGCTGTTTTTT. Translated, it gives CASSLFVNTGELFF.